This is a list of T cell receptor beta chains from one sample in a study of brain T cells in children with intractable seizures. Clones were sequenced by immunoSEQ multiplex PCR, and TCRdb holds only the in-frame ones, with some missing. The sample contains about 350,000 clones, approximately 93% of which appear only once. Sequencing was performed on peripheral blood, taken more than 4 months after surgery. These receptors came from a boy less than two years old with tuberous sclerosis and intractable seizures. The CDR3 runs from the conserved cysteine through the conserved F or W. Fields, in order: J gene, clone size, V gene, D gene, CDR3 protein, CDR3 DNA. The D gene is left open where the match is weak. Rows give clone size only sometimes, using once, few, many, or a class for an expanded clone.

TRBJ2-1 | NA | TRBV5-1 | TRBD2 | CATAERGVGEQFF | TGCGCCACCGCTGAGCGGGGGGTTGGTGAGCAGTTCTTC
TRBJ2-1 | NA | TRBV10-1 | TRBD1 | CASSEWGTGFLHEQFF | TGCGCCAGCAGTGAGTGGGGGACAGGGTTCCTTCATGAGCAGTTCTTC
TRBJ2-1 | NA | TRBV6-5 | TRBD2 | CASGRLAGEYNEQFF | TGTGCCAGCGGCAGACTAGCGGGGGAGTACAATGAGCAGTTCTTC
TRBJ1-5 | NA | TRBV30 | NA | CAWSLRDNQPQHF | TGTGCCTGGAGTCTTAGAGACAATCAGCCCCAGCATTTT
TRBJ2-3 | NA | TRBV9 | TRBD2 | CASSVVYLPPSGGGTDTQYF | TGTGCCAGCAGCGTAGTTTATTTGCCACCGAGCGGGGGAGGTACAGATACGCAGTATTTT
TRBJ1-5 | NA | TRBV6-4 | TRBD1 | CAIANRDRNWEQPQHF | TGTGCCATCGCAAACCGGGACAGAAATTGGGAGCAGCCCCAGCATTTT
TRBJ2-1 | once | TRBV29-1 | TRBD2 | CSVRRVAGENEQFF | TGCAGCGTACGCCGGGTAGCGGGGGAGAATGAGCAGTTCTTC
TRBJ2-1 | once | TRBV19 | TRBD2 | CASSAGASGRDEQFF | TGTGCCAGTAGTGCCGGGGCTAGCGGGAGAGATGAGCAGTTCTTC
TRBJ2-7 | NA | TRBV3-1/TRBV3-2 | NA | CASSRTPGTHPYEQYF | TGTGCCAGCAGCCGGACCCCCGGGACTCATCCCTACGAGCAGTACTTC
TRBJ1-1 | NA | TRBV5-6 | NA | CASSYGRVTEAFF | TGTGCCAGCAGCTACGGACGGGTCACTGAAGCTTTCTTT
TRBJ1-6 | NA | TRBV5-1 | TRBD1 | CASSLEQGDSPLHF | TGCGCCAGCAGCTTGGAACAGGGGGACTCACCCCTCCACTTT
TRBJ1-5 | NA | TRBV27 | NA | CASSEPGSNQPQHF | TGTGCCAGCAGTGAACCTGGGAGCAATCAGCCCCAGCATTTT
TRBJ1-5 | NA | TRBV24-1 | TRBD1 | CATSGGQGDQPQHF | TGTGCCACCAGTGGTGGACAGGGGGATCAGCCCCAGCATTTT
TRBJ2-7 | NA | TRBV12-3/TRBV12-4 | NA | CASSSGGNEQYF | TGTGCCAGCAGTTCTGGGGGAAACGAGCAGTACTTC
TRBJ1-2 | NA | TRBV6-5 | NA | CASSSTGNGYTF | TGTGCCAGCAGTTCTACAGGGAATGGCTACACCTTC
TRBJ2-7 | NA | TRBV19 | NA | CASSIAGAYEQYF | TGTGCCAGTAGTATAGCGGGCGCCTACGAGCAGTACTTC
TRBJ2-2 | NA | TRBV4-2 | NA | CASSQDRAKRSGELFF | TGTGCCAGCAGCCAAGATCGGGCGAAACGATCCGGGGAGCTGTTTTTT
TRBJ1-1 | NA | TRBV27 | TRBD1 | CASSNQTGGFTEAFF | TGTGCCAGCAGTAACCAGACAGGGGGCTTTACTGAAGCTTTCTTT
TRBJ2-1 | NA | TRBV4-1 | TRBD2 | CASSQRLAGDYNEQFF | TGCGCCAGCAGCCAAAGACTAGCGGGAGACTACAATGAGCAGTTCTTC
TRBJ1-1 | NA | TRBV6-5 | NA | CASSRVPGAGEAFF | TGTGCCAGCAGCCGAGTACCGGGAGCCGGTGAAGCTTTCTTT
TRBJ2-3 | NA | TRBV12-3/TRBV12-4 | NA | CASSSGTDTQYF | TGTGCCAGCAGTTCAGGCACAGATACGCAGTATTTT
TRBJ2-3 | NA | TRBV11-3 | TRBD2 | CASSPRGGLTQYF | TGTGCCAGCAGCCCTCGGGGGGGTTTAACGCAGTATTTT
TRBJ1-2 | NA | TRBV3-1/TRBV3-2 | NA | CASSQDEALGQHYGYTF | TGTGCCAGCAGCCAAGATGAGGCGTTAGGGCAGCACTATGGCTACACCTTC
TRBJ2-1 | once | TRBV6-5 | NA | CASSYSIQDEQFF | TGTGCCAGCAGTTACTCGATCCAAGATGAGCAGTTCTTC
TRBJ2-7 | NA | TRBV30 | NA | CAWSPQAGKYEQYF | TGTGCCTGGAGCCCACAGGCAGGGAAATACGAGCAGTACTTC
TRBJ1-5 | NA | TRBV7-9 | TRBD1 | CASSRDRDGQPQHF | TGTGCCAGCAGTCGAGACAGGGATGGTCAGCCCCAGCATTTT
TRBJ2-1 | NA | TRBV5-1 | TRBD2 | CASSLLASGSNHEQFF | TGCGCCAGCAGCTTGTTGGCTAGCGGGTCCAACCATGAGCAGTTCTTC
TRBJ2-1 | NA | TRBV2 | NA | CASSNPPVLQFF | TGTGCCAGCAGTAATCCGCCCGTTTTACAGTTCTTC
TRBJ1-5 | once | TRBV5-6 | NA | CASSAAVEGNQPQHF | TGTGCCAGCAGCGCGGCGGTCGAGGGCAATCAGCCCCAGCATTTT
TRBJ2-2 | NA | TRBV29-1 | TRBD2 | CSVSTSGGAGELFF | TGCAGCGTCTCAACTAGCGGGGGGGCCGGGGAGCTGTTTTTT
TRBJ2-1 | once | TRBV3-1/TRBV3-2 | TRBD2 | CASSPLAGGPRRANEQFF | TGTGCCAGCAGCCCACTAGCGGGAGGGCCTCGGAGGGCCAATGAGCAGTTCTTC
TRBJ2-1 | NA | TRBV10-3 | NA | CAISDNGGAIDEQFF | TGTGCCATCAGTGATAACGGCGGGGCCATTGATGAGCAGTTCTTC
TRBJ2-7 | few | TRBV7-9 | NA | CASSSDRNYEQYF | TGTGCCAGCAGCTCCGACAGGAACTACGAGCAGTACTTC
TRBJ2-1 | NA | TRBV24-1 | TRBD2 | CATSDYEREDNEQFF | TGTGCCACCAGTGATTATGAGCGGGAGGACAATGAGCAGTTCTTC
TRBJ2-1 | NA | TRBV25-1 | NA | CASMAFSYNEQFF | TGTGCCAGCATGGCGTTCTCCTACAATGAGCAGTTCTTC
TRBJ1-6 | NA | TRBV19 | NA | CASNPGPSYNSPLHF | TGTGCCAGTAATCCGGGGCCCAGTTATAATTCACCCCTCCACTTT
TRBJ2-1 | NA | TRBV7-9 | TRBD2 | CASSPTSGLAGLNEQFF | TGTGCCAGCAGCCCCACCTCGGGACTAGCGGGGCTAAATGAGCAGTTCTTC
TRBJ2-3 | NA | TRBV9 | TRBD2 | CASSVGRLAGGSADTQYF | TGTGCCAGCAGCGTAGGTAGGCTAGCGGGAGGTTCGGCAGATACGCAGTATTTT
TRBJ1-1 | NA | TRBV9 | NA | CASSPSVQGTMNTEAFF | TGTGCCAGCAGCCCCTCCGTGCAGGGTACCATGAACACTGAAGCTTTCTTT